This T cell receptor (beta chain) comes out of a study of cytomegalovirus exposure and HLA in healthy donors. Trimming stripped 5 bases from V and 4 bases from J, with 18 bases between. The CDR3 has 16 amino acids. CDR1 LNHDA and CDR2 SQIVND come from the germline V gene (reference sequence). In the PCR, 60 Vbeta and 13 Jbeta primers were used. Method: immunoSEQ multiplex PCR; TCRdb's copy keeps in-frame clones and lacks some. The sample records about 55,000 clones, approximately 71% being singletons. Sequenced: PBMCs. The V and J genes are TRBV19 and TRBJ1-3, with D possibly being TRBD1 (6 bases). The origin of this receptor is a man aged 40-50 years in good health and CMV-seropositive. Here the CDR3 reads CASSPHPGASGNTIYF. In nucleotides, the CDR3 is TGTGCCAGTAGTCCTCATCCAGGGGCATCCGGAAACACCATATATTTT.